These T cell receptor beta chains were read from a single sample in a study of blood T cells in healthy people across ages. TCRdb fed the 5' RACE reads into MiXCR, producing one record per CDR3 protein. The sample shows hundreds of thousands of distinct CDR3 sequences, nearly 25% of them seen only once. This same sample was also part of a study on T cells of mothers and their children.

Source material: blood. Every receptor here comes from a boy aged 10-17 years in good health. Each CDR3 is given with its conserved first and last residue. The order of the fields is J gene, CDR3 length, clone size, V gene, D gene, CDR3 DNA, CDR3 protein. The D gene is left open where the match is weak. A clone size is listed for some rows: how often the clone was seen (once, few, many), or a class if it is expanded.

>TRBJ1-1|13|few|TRBV6-2/TRBV6-3|NA
TGTGCCAGCAGTTATCAGCGGGGTACTGAAGCTTTCTTT
CASSYQRGTEAFF
>TRBJ2-1|17|few|TRBV14|TRBD2
TGTGCCAGCAGCCAAGAAGCTAGCGGGACGTCCTACAATGAGCAGTTCTTC
CASSQEASGTSYNEQFF
>TRBJ2-5|16|NA|TRBV14|NA
TGTGCCAGCAGCCAGTCGTTTAGGGTGACTAGGGAGACCCAGTACTTC
CASSQSFRVTRETQYF
>TRBJ1-1|13|NA|TRBV7-9|NA
TGTGCCAGCAGCTCCGGGATCCTACCCGAAGCTTTCTTT
CASSSGILPEAFF
>TRBJ2-5|12|NA|TRBV12-3/TRBV12-4|NA
TGTGCCAGCCGTTTTGGTATCGAGACCCAGTACTTC
CASRFGIETQYF
>TRBJ2-2|15|few|TRBV10-1|TRBD2
TGCGCCATCCAGTCGGGGGGTGGAAACACCGGGGAGCTGTTTTTT
CAIQSGGGNTGELFF
>TRBJ2-7|13|NA|TRBV7-6|NA
TGTGCCAGCAGCCACAGAGATAACTACGAGCAGTACTTC
CASSHRDNYEQYF
>TRBJ1-2|15|few|TRBV7-9|NA
TGTGCCAGCAGCTTAGTGGCAGCGATAAGCTATGGCTACACCTTC
CASSLVAAISYGYTF
>TRBJ2-7|12|NA|TRBV29-1|TRBD1
TGCAGCGGCCGGACAGGGGACGCCGAGCAGTACTTC
CSGRTGDAEQYF
>TRBJ1-6|12|NA|TRBV27|NA
TGTGCCAGCTCAGGGTATAATTCACCCCTCCACTTT
CASSGYNSPLHF
>TRBJ2-1|15|many|TRBV7-8|NA
TGTGCCAGCAGCTTAGGATATGCGAGGGGGAATGAGCAGTTCTTC
CASSLGYARGNEQFF